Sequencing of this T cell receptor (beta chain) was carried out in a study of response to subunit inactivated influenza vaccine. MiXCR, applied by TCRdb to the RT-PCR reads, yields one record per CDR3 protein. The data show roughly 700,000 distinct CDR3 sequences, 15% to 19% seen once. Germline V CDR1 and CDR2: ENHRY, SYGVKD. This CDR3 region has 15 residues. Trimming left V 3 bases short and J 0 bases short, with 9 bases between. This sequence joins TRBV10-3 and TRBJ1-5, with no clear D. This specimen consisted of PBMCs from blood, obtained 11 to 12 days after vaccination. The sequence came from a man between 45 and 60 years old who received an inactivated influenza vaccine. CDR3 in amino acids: CAISELQGSNQPQHF. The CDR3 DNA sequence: TGTGCCATCAGTGAACTCCAAGGTAGCAATCAGCCCCAGCATTTT.